A selection of T cell receptor beta chains follows, all from one sample in a study of blood T cells in healthy people across ages. In TCRdb, the 5' RACE reads were re-called with MiXCR into one record per CDR3 protein. The data contain about 1.8 million distinct CDR3 sequences, roughly 49% of them singletons. The sequenced sample consisted of blood. These receptors were taken from a woman aged 40 to 50 in good health. The CDR3 runs from the conserved cysteine through the conserved F or W. The D gene is left open where the match is weak. The size entry is marked missing in some rows and otherwise reads once, few, many or a size class.

clone_size	v_call	d_call	j_call	cdr3_aa	cdr3_nt
-	TRBV9	-	TRBJ2-3	CASSVGWGRSDTQYF	TGTGCCAGCAGCGTAGGGTGGGGGAGGTCAGATACGCAGTATTTT
-	TRBV28	TRBD2	TRBJ2-7	CASSPNHGTSGYEQYF	TGTGCCAGCAGTCCAAATCATGGGACTAGCGGGTACGAGCAGTACTTC
once	TRBV12-3/TRBV12-4	-	TRBJ1-2	CASSFSLDGSYTF	TGTGCCAGCAGTTTCAGCCTAGATGGGAGCTACACCTTC
-	TRBV24-1	-	TRBJ2-3	CATSDSTTRKHNTDTQYF	TGTGCCACCAGTGATTCCACGACAAGAAAGCACAACACAGATACGCAGTATTTT
-	TRBV5-1	-	TRBJ1-4	CASSLGGQSNEKLFF	TGCGCCAGCAGCTTGGGAGGACAGTCTAATGAAAAACTGTTTTTT
-	TRBV6-1	TRBD2	TRBJ2-1	CASRTGLANTHEQFF	TGTGCCAGCAGAACGGGACTAGCGAACACTCATGAGCAGTTCTTC
-	TRBV6-1	-	TRBJ2-7	CASKAARVSYEQYF	TGTGCCAGCAAGGCGGCACGGGTCTCCTACGAGCAGTACTTC
-	TRBV20-1	TRBD2	TRBJ2-5	CSARAFLAANEQYF	TGCAGTGCTAGAGCCTTTCTAGCGGCCAATGAGCAGTACTTC
few	TRBV11-3	TRBD1	TRBJ2-5	CASSLDATGGIETQYF	TGTGCCAGCAGCTTAGATGCGACAGGGGGCATCGAGACCCAGTACTTC
few	TRBV5-1	-	TRBJ2-5	CASRPGWQETQYF	TGCGCCAGCAGACCGGGATGGCAAGAGACCCAGTACTTC
few	TRBV4-3	-	TRBJ2-5	CASSQIGTETQYF	TGCGCCAGCAGCCAAATAGGGACCGAGACCCAGTACTTC
-	TRBV9	-	TRBJ1-2	CASSVDLDNGYTF	TGTGCCAGCAGCGTGGACCTAGACAATGGCTACACCTTC
once	TRBV6-2/TRBV6-3	TRBD1	TRBJ1-1	CASTIGLKTGARTEAFF	TGTGCCAGCACTATCGGACTCAAGACAGGGGCGCGCACTGAAGCTTTCTTT
few	TRBV6-6	-	TRBJ2-1	CASSYSFQGRNEQFF	TGTGCCAGCAGTTACTCATTTCAGGGACGGAATGAGCAGTTCTTC
-	TRBV24-1	-	TRBJ2-3	CATSDSVPDTQYF	TGTGCCACCAGTGATTCAGTCCCTGATACGCAGTATTTT
few	TRBV5-1	TRBD2	TRBJ2-3	CASSSDPVPTGLAGGPYTQYF	TGCGCCAGCAGCTCCGACCCCGTTCCGACGGGACTAGCGGGGGGGCCGTATACGCAGTATTTT
-	TRBV7-2	-	TRBJ2-7	CASSWGLHSYEQYF	TGTGCCAGCAGCTGGGGACTCCACTCCTACGAGCAGTACTTC
-	TRBV7-2	TRBD1	TRBJ1-2	CASRAGDRANFRGYTF	TGTGCCAGCAGGGCCGGGGACAGGGCGAATTTCCGAGGCTACACCTTC
-	TRBV20-1	TRBD1	TRBJ2-1	CSASRDRVNNEQFF	TGCAGTGCTAGCCGGGACAGGGTGAACAATGAGCAGTTCTTC
few	TRBV6-4	-	TRBJ2-5	CASSFNQGTPTQYF	TGTGCCAGCAGTTTTAATCAGGGTACTCCGACCCAGTACTTC
-	TRBV20-1	-	TRBJ1-5	CSARDRGTVYQPQHF	TGCAGTGCTAGAGATCGGGGGACGGTGTATCAGCCCCAGCATTTT
-	TRBV6-5	-	TRBJ2-5	CASSYGGAETQYF	TGTGCCAGCAGTTACGGCGGGGCAGAGACCCAGTACTTC
few	TRBV28	-	TRBJ2-1	CASSPLLAGAHNEQFF	TGTGCCAGCAGTCCCTTGCTTGCGGGGGCCCACAATGAGCAGTTCTTC
-	TRBV4-2	-	TRBJ1-5	CASNQEYGGSAQPQHF	TGTGCCAGCAACCAAGAGTACGGAGGGTCTGCTCAGCCCCAGCATTTT
-	TRBV28	-	TRBJ2-1	CATERTPYNEQFF	TGTGCCACAGAGAGGACACCCTACAATGAGCAGTTCTTC
once	TRBV20-1	-	TRBJ2-5	CSAAPGAQQETQYF	TGCAGTGCTGCCCCGGGGGCGCAACAAGAGACCCAGTACTTC
few	TRBV28	-	TRBJ2-3	CASRYTTTRLKTDTQYF	TGTGCCAGCAGGTATACCACGACTAGATTAAAGACAGATACGCAGTATTTT
few	TRBV4-3	TRBD1	TRBJ2-5	CASSQEGTVQETQYF	TGCGCCAGCAGCCAAGAGGGGACAGTTCAAGAGACCCAGTACTTC
few	TRBV5-1	TRBD1	TRBJ2-4	CASSPATGDSIQYF	TGCGCCAGCAGCCCCGCGACAGGGGATAGCATTCAGTACTTC
many	TRBV4-3	-	TRBJ2-1	CASSQDRGSFEQFF	TGCGCCAGCAGCCAAGATCGGGGGTCTTTTGAGCAGTTCTTC
once	TRBV18	-	TRBJ1-1	CASSRGGPGTEAFF	TGTGCCAGCTCACGCGGCGGACCGGGGACTGAAGCTTTCTTT
-	TRBV12-3/TRBV12-4	TRBD1	TRBJ1-1	CASRGGQGANTEAFF	TGTGCCAGCAGAGGGGGACAGGGGGCGAACACTGAAGCTTTCTTT
-	TRBV5-1	-	TRBJ2-3	CDSSLLTGRETDTQYF	TGCGACAGCAGCTTGCTGACGGGCCGCGAGACAGATACGCAGTATTTT
once	TRBV20-1	-	TRBJ2-1	CSARRNNERFF	TGCAGTGCCCGACGGAACAATGAGCGGTTCTTC
-	TRBV7-2	TRBD1	TRBJ2-1	CASSPGTGNRDEQFF	TGTGCCAGCAGCCCCGGGACAGGGAATAGGGATGAGCAGTTCTTC
-	TRBV20-1	-	TRBJ2-3	CSAPLAGKGSKTQYF	TGCAGTGCCCCCTTAGCCGGGAAAGGATCGAAAACGCAGTATTTT
few	TRBV28	TRBD1	TRBJ2-5	CASSLGPTGGRKTQYF	TGTGCCAGCAGTTTGGGTCCGACAGGGGGCAGGAAGACCCAGTACTTC
-	TRBV27	-	TRBJ1-2	CASSSLAVNYGYTF	TGTGCCAGCAGTTCGCTGGCCGTGAACTATGGCTACACCTTC
-	TRBV4-1	-	TRBJ1-1	CASSQEVRGVNTEAFF	TGCGCCAGCAGCCAAGAGGTAAGGGGAGTGAACACTGAAGCTTTCTTT
-	TRBV6-5	-	TRBJ1-4	CASSYSAIRGEKLFF	TGTGCCAGCAGTTACTCGGCCATCCGAGGAGAAAAACTGTTTTTT
-	TRBV19	TRBD1	TRBJ2-1	CASSIREDRAYYNEQFF	TGTGCCAGTAGTATCAGAGAGGACAGGGCTTATTACAATGAGCAGTTCTTC
few	TRBV25-1	-	TRBJ2-1	CASRLTAKHEQFF	TGTGCCAGCAGACTGACAGCCAAACATGAGCAGTTCTTC
few	TRBV4-1	TRBD2	TRBJ2-1	CASSQEGLAGLSSYNEQFF	TGCGCCAGCAGCCAAGAAGGGCTAGCGGGGCTTAGCTCCTACAATGAGCAGTTCTTC
-	TRBV11-1	TRBD1	TRBJ2-5	CASKPKRSDRGQETQYF	TGTGCCAGCAAGCCGAAACGGTCTGACAGGGGCCAAGAGACCCAGTACTTC
few	TRBV20-1	TRBD2	TRBJ2-5	CSAIPASGNQETQYF	TGCAGTGCTATCCCCGCTAGCGGGAACCAAGAGACCCAGTACTTC
few	TRBV9	TRBD2	TRBJ2-7	CASSPSGGARNEQYF	TGTGCCAGCAGCCCATCCGGGGGGGCTCGGAACGAGCAGTACTTC
-	TRBV6-2/TRBV6-3	-	TRBJ2-4	CASRALTEQYF	TGTGCCAGCAGGGCGTTAACTGAGCAGTACTTC
-	TRBV29-1	-	TRBJ1-2	CSVVEGINYGYTF	TGCAGCGTTGTGGAGGGAATTAACTATGGCTACACCTTC
-	TRBV7-2	-	TRBJ2-6	CASSLGGGPSGANVLTF	TGTGCCAGCAGCTTAGGTGGCGGGCCCTCTGGGGCCAACGTCCTGACTTTC
-	TRBV12-3/TRBV12-4	-	TRBJ2-7	CASRGESQGEQYF	TGTGCCAGCCGCGGGGAATCCCAAGGCGAGCAGTACTTC
few	TRBV20-1	TRBD1	TRBJ2-3	CSAPDRGVNTDTQYF	TGCAGTGCCCCGGACAGGGGGGTTAACACAGATACGCAGTATTTT
-	TRBV7-9	TRBD1	TRBJ2-7	CASIQTGDEQYF	TGTGCCAGCATCCAGACAGGGGACGAGCAGTACTTC
-	TRBV4-2	-	TRBJ1-2	CASSQEPGTSGYTF	TGTGCCAGCAGCCAAGAACCGGGTACGAGCGGCTACACCTTC